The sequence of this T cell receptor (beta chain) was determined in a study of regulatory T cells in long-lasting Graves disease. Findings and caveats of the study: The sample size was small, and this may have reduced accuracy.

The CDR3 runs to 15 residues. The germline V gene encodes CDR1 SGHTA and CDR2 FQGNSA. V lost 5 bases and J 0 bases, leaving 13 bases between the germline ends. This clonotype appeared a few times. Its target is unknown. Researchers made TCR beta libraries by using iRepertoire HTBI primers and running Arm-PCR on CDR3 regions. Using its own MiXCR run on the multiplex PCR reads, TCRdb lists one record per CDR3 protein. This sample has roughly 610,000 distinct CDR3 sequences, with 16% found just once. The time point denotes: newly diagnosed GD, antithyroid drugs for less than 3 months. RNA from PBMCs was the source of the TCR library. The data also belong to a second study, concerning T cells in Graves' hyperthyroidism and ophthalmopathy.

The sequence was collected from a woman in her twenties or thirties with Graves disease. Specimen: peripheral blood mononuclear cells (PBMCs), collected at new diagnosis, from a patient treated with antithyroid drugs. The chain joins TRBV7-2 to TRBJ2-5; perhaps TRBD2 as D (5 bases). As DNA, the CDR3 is TGTGCCAGCAGCCCTACGTCCGGGGACCAAGAGACCCAGTACTTC. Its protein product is CASSPTSGDQETQYF.